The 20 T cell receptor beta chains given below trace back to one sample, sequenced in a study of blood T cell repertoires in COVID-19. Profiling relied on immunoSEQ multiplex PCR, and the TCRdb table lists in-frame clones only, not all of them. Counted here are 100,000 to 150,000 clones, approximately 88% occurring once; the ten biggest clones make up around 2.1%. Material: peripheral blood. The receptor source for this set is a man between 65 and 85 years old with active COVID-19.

Here the CDR3 DNA reads TGCGCCAGCAGCTTGGTTAGCGGGAGATCAGATACGCAGTATTTT. Translated, it gives CASSLVSGRSDTQYF. The chain has TRBV5-1 and TRBJ2-3, with 9 nucleotides matching TRBD2. Germline V gene lookup returns CDR1 SGHRS and CDR2 YFSETQ. The CDR3 has 15 amino acids. The V and J ends lost 0 bases and 4 bases, in that order; junction bases with no gene match: 3.

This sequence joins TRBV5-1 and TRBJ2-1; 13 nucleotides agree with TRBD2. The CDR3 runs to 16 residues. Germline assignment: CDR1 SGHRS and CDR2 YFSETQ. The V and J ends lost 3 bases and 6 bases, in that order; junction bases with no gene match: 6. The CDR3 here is CASSSGLAGVGNEQFF. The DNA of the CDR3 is TGCGCCAGCAGCTCCGGACTAGCGGGAGTCGGCAATGAGCAGTTCTTC.

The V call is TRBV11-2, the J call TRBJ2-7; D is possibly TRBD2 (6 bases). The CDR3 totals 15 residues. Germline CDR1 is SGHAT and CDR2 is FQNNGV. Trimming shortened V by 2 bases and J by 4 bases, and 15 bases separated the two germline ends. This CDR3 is CASSLRLARAYEQYF. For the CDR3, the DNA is TGTGCCAGCAGCTTAAGGCTAGCGAGGGCTTACGAGCAGTACTTC.

CDR3 sequence: CAWSVLGLAGAREQYF. The CDR3 DNA follows: TGTGCCTGGAGTGTACTCGGACTAGCGGGAGCAAGGGAGCAGTACTTC. This sequence joins TRBV30 and TRBJ2-7; TRBD2 agrees at 13 bases. V gave up 0 bases and J gave up 7 bases; unmatched junction bases: 9. There are 16 residues in the CDR3. Germline CDR1 is GTSNPN and CDR2 is SVGIG (reference sequence).

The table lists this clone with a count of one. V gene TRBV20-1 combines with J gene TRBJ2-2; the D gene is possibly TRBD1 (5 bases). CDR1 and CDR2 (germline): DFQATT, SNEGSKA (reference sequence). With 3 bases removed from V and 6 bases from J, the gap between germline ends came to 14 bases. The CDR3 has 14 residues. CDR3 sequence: CSASLNRQAGELFF. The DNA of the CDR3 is TGCAGTGCTAGTTTGAACAGGCAGGCCGGGGAGCTGTTTTTT.

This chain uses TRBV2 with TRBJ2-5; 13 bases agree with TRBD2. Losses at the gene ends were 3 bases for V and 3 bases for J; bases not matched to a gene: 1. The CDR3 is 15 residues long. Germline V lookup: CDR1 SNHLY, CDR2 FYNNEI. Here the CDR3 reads CASSEGLAGKETQYF. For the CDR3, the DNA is TGTGCCAGCAGTGAGGGACTAGCGGGAAAAGAGACCCAGTACTTC.

The CDR3 region has the DNA TGTGCCAGCACCACGGTGGGGGCTCGTGGCTACACCTTC. This translates into CASTTVGARGYTF. The chain combines TRBV6-6 with TRBJ1-2, with a weak D call TRBD1 (6 bases). The V end was cut by 7 bases, the J end by 7 bases, with 16 bases between. This CDR3 has 13 amino acids. The germline V gene has CDR1 MNHNY and CDR2 SVGAGI (reference sequence).

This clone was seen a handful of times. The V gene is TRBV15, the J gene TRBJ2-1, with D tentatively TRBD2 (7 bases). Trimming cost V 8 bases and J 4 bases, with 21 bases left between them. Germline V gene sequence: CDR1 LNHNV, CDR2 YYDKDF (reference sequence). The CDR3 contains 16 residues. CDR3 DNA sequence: TGTGCCACCTCTTATGCGCGGGGGCGGTCGTACAATGAGCAGTTCTTC. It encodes CATSYARGRSYNEQFF.

The CDR3 spells CASSPRGTISSYEQYF. The CDR3 DNA reads TGTGCCAGCAGCCCCCGCGGGACTATAAGCTCCTACGAGCAGTACTTC. The chain couples TRBV7-2 to TRBJ2-7; TRBD2 matches at 7 bases. Germline V gene sequence: CDR1 SGHTA, CDR2 FQGNSA. The CDR3 runs to 16 residues. V lost 5 bases to trimming and J lost 0 bases; unmatched junction nucleotides: 10.

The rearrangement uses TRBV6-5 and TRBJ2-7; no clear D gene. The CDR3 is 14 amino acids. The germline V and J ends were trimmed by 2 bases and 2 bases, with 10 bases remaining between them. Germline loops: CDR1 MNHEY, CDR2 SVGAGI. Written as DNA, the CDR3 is TGTGCCAGCAGTTACCCAGCGCCGCCCTACGAGCAGTACTTC. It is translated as CASSYPAPPYEQYF.

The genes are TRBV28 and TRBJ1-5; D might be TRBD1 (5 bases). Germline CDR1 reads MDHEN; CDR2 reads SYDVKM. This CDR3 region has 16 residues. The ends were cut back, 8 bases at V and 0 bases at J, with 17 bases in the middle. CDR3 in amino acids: CASWGGWSGSNQPQHF. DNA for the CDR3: TGTGCCAGCTGGGGGGGTTGGTCGGGTAGCAATCAGCCCCAGCATTTT.

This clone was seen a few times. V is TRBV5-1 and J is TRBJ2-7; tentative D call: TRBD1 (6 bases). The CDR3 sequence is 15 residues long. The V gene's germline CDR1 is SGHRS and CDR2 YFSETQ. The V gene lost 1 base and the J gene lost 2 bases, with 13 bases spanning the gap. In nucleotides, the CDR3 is TGCGCCAGCAGCTTGCCCAGGGGAAATACCTACGAGCAGTACTTC. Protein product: CASSLPRGNTYEQYF. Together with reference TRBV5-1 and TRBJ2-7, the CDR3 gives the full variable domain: KAGVTQTPRYLIKTRGQQVTLSCSPISGHRSVSWYQQTPGQGLQFLFEYFSETQRNKGNFPGRFSGRQFSNSRSEMNVSTLELGDSALYLCASSLPRGNTYEQYFGPGTRLTVT.

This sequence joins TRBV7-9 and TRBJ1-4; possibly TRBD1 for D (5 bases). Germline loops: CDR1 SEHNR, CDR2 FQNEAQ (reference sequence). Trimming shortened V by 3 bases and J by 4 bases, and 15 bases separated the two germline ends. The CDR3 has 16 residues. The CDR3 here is CASSLQGGVLNEKLFF. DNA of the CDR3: TGTGCCAGCAGCTTGCAGGGTGGAGTGCTTAATGAAAAACTGTTTTTT.

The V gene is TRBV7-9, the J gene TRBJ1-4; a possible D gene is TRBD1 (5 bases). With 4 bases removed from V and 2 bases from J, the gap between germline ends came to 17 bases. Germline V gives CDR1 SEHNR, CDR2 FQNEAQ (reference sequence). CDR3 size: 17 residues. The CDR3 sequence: CASSSSGRGGTNEKLFF. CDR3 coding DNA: TGTGCCAGCAGCTCCAGCGGAAGGGGAGGGACTAATGAAAAACTGTTTTTT.

CDR3 coding DNA: TGCAGTGCTAGTTACAAACGGGACATCTCTGGAAACACCATATATTTT. It specifies CSASYKRDISGNTIYF. The V and J genes are TRBV20-1 and TRBJ1-3; tentatively, D is TRBD1 (6 bases). This CDR3 spans 16 amino acids. Between the trimmed V and J ends, which lost 3 bases and 0 bases, there was a span of 15 bases. Germline CDR1 is DFQATT and CDR2 is SNEGSKA (reference sequence).

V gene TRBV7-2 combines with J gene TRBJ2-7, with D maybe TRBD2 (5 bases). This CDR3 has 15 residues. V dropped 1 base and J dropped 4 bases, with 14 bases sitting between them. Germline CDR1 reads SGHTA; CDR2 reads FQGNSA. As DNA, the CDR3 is TGTGCCAGCAGCTTAGACGGGTGGAGCGGATACGAGCAGTACTTC. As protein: CASSLDGWSGYEQYF. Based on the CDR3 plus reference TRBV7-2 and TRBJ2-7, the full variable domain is GAGVSQSPSNKVTEKGKDVELRCDPISGHTALYWYRQSLGQGLEFLIYFQGNSAPDKSGLPSDRFSAERTGGSVSTLTIQRTQQEDSAVYLCASSLDGWSGYEQYFGPGTRLTVT.

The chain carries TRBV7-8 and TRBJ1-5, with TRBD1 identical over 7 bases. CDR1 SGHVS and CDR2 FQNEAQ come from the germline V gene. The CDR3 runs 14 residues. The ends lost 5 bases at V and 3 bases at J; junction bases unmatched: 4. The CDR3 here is CASSEGGLNQPQHF. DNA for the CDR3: TGTGCCAGCAGCGAAGGGGGCCTCAATCAGCCCCAGCATTTT.

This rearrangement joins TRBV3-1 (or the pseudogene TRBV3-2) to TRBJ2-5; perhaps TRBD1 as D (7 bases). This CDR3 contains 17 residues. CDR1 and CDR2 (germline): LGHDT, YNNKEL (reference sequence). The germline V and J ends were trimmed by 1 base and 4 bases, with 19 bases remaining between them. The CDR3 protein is CASSQAPDGGGRETQYF. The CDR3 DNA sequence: TGTGCCAGCAGCCAAGCACCCGACGGAGGGGGCAGAGAGACCCAGTACTTC.

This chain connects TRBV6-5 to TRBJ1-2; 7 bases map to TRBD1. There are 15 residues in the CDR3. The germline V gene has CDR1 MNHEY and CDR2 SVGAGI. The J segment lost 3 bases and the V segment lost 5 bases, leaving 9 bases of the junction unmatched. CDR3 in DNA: TGTGCCAGCAGTCCCGCGACAGGGACTTACTATGGCTACACCTTC. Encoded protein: CASSPATGTYYGYTF.

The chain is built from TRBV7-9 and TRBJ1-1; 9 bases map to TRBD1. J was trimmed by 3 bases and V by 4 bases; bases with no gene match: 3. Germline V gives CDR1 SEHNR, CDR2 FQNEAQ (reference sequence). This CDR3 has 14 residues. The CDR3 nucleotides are TGTGCCAGCAGCTCCACAGGGGGCTACACTGAAGCTTTCTTT. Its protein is CASSSTGGYTEAFF. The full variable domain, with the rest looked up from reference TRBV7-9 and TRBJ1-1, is DTGVSQNPRHKITKRGQNVTFRCDPISEHNRLYWYRQTLGQGPEFLTYFQNEAQLEKSRLLSDRFSAERPKGSFSTLEIQRTEQGDSAMYLCASSSTGGYTEAFFGQGTRLTVV.